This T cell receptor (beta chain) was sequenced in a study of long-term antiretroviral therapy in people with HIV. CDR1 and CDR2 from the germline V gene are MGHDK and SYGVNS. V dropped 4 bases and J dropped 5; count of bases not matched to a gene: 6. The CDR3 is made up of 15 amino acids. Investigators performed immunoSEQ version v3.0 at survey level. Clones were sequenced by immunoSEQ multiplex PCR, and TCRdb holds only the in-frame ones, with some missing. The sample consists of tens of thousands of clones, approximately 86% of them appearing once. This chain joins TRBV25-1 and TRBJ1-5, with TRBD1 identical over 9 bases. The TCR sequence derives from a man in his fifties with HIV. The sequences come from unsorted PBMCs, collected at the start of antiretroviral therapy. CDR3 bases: TGTGCCAGCAGTGGAACAGGGGGCTGGTATCAGCCCCAGCATTTT. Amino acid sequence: CASSGTGGWYQPQHF.